Below, one T cell receptor beta chain is given with its context. The antigen it binds to is not known. The sample holds no much larger clone one base away, and base qualities are not on file. This sample is drawn from a study of T cells in tumors and immune-related adverse events (dated by TCRdb to the early 2020s). Using the immunoSEQ assay, the TCR beta locus was amplified and sequenced, producing bulk TCR Vbeta CDR3 data. In the authors' own workflow: Non-productive CDR3s, sequences shorter than 7 amino acids, and those not starting with C or ending with F/W were excluded. Analysis was restricted to specimens with at least 1000 reads, and clonotypes were defined at the amino acid level. Clonality was calculated as 1 minus Pielou's evenness. To equalize library sizes, abundance-weighted random subsampling with replacement was performed and repeated 100 times so that 95% confidence intervals could be reported. Repertoire overlap was quantified using the Morisita overlap index, and the top 40 clones per specimen were examined for overlap with the irAE. TCRdb re-hosts the immuneACCESS table, in-frame sequences only. Its copies lack some clones; in the studies checked, an unresolved V gene accounts for under half of them, and the cause for the rest is not known. That table gives V, J and clone size, and the DNA gave D and trimming. For this sample the table gives 4,500 or so clones, of which 82% were detected only once. 20% to 25% of the sample is in the top ten clones.

The CDR3, from cysteine to phenylalanine, totals 15 residues. Only the CDR3 part of the read is kept: 45 bases, read in frame from the first base. V ends up 4 bases short and J 0 bases short, with an unmatched junction base count of 3. CDR1 is given as MNHNS and CDR2 as SASEGT, both from the germline V gene. This sample's treatment or condition label indicates: nivolumab (PD-1 blockade) given before sampling. The DNeasy Blood and Tissue Kit was used to extract DNA from formalin-fixed paraffin-embedded specimens. The V and J genes are TRBV6-1 and TRBJ1-5; 7 middle bases align to TRBD1. Sequenced here: skin tissue, sampled from a patient treated with anti-PD-1 therapy. The clonotype originates from a female donor with metastatic renal cell carcinoma. CDR3 sequence: CASSGQGYSNQPQHF. In nucleotide form, the sequence is TGTGCCAGCAGTGGACAGGGATATAGCAATCAGCCCCAGCATTTT.